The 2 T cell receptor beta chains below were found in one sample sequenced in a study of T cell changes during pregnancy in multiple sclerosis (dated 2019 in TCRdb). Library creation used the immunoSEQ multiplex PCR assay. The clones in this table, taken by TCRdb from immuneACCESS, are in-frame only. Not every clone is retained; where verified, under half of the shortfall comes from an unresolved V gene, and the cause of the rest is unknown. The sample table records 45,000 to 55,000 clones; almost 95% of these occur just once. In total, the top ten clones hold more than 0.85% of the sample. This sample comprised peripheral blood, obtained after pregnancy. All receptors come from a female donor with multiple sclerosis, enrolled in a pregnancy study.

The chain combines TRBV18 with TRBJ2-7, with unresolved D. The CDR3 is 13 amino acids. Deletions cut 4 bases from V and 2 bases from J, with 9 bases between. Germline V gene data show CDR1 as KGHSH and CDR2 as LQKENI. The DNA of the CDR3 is TGTGCCAGCTCACGGCGGAACCCCTACGAGCAGTACTTC. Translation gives CASSRRNPYEQYF.

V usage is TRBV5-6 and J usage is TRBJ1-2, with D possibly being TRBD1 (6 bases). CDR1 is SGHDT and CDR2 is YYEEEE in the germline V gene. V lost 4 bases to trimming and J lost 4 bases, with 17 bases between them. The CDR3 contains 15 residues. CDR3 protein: CASSLPGDFGYGYTF. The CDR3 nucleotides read TGTGCCAGCAGCCTGCCAGGGGATTTCGGCTATGGCTACACCTTC. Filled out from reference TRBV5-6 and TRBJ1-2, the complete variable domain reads DAGVTQSPTHLIKTRGQQVTLRCSPKSGHDTVSWYQQALGQGPQFIFQYYEEEERQRGNFPDRFSGHQFPNYSSELNVNALLLGDSALYLCASSLPGDFGYGYTFGSGTRLTVV.